This note documents a single TCR beta chain sequence. Its antigen is as yet unknown. This sample is part of a study of shared clonotypes between healthy human individuals. Only CD45RO-negative cells positively selected for CCR7 counted as naive CD8 cells, so terminally differentiated effector memory CD45RA+ cells were excluded. CDR3 length: 15 residues. With 4 bases clipped from V and 9 bases from J, the junction kept 9 bases outside the gene matches. In germline, CDR1 is MNHEY, CDR2 SMNVEV (reference sequence). Sequenced by immunoSEQ multiplex PCR; TCRdb stores in-frame clones only, minus some. The sample consists of around 560,000 clones, roughly 95% of them appearing once. Findings of the study overall: Non-shared clonotypes were found to have lower generation probabilities than the clonotypes that were shared by all four of the sorted-subset donors.

The chain couples TRBV27 to TRBJ2-1; 10 bases match TRBD1. The sample consisted of naive CD8+ T cells sorted from blood. This receptor was identified in a woman in her twenties or thirties in good health. The CDR3 protein is CASSYRQGAYGEQFF. The CDR3 region has the DNA TGTGCCAGCAGTTACAGACAGGGGGCATATGGTGAGCAGTTCTTC.